The clone carrying this TCR beta chain was found a few times. The target antigen is unknown. Germline-derived CDR1 and CDR2 are SGHRS and YFSETQ. CDR3 length: 14 residues. The V gene end was trimmed by 0 bases and the J gene end by 2 bases; junction bases not matched to a gene: 0. With survey level as its setting, the immunoSEQ assay was v3.0. Sequencing used immunoSEQ multiplex PCR; TCRdb keeps in-frame clones, though not all of them. The repertoire holds more than 20,000 clones, with about 83% as singletons. This sample is part of a study of long-term antiretroviral therapy in people with HIV. For the study at large: About a decade before 2015, the earliest samples were taken when ART was typically delayed. Study findings and constraints: Post-ART samples showed increased diversity that remained below transplant donor control levels. Blood dates from the mid-2000s to the late 2010s, possibly under older ART regimens.

This sequence joins TRBV5-1 and TRBJ2-7, with 9 bases that match TRBD2. Specimen: unsorted PBMCs, collected 3 years after starting antiretroviral therapy. The source of this sequence is a man aged 18 to 35 with HIV. The CDR3, as DNA: TGCGCCAGCAGCTTGGAGCGGGGGGCCTACGAGCAGTACTTC. This codes for CASSLERGAYEQYF.